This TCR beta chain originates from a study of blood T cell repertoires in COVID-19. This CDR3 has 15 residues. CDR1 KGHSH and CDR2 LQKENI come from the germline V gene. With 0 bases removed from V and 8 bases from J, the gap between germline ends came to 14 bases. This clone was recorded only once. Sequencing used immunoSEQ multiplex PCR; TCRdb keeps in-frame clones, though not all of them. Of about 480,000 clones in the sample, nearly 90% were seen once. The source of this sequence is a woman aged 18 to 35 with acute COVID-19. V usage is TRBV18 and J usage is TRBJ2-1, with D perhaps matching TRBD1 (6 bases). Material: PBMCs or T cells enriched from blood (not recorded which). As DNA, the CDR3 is TGTGCCAGCTCACCACCGGCCAGGAACAGGGATGAGCAGTTCTTC. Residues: CASSPPARNRDEQFF.